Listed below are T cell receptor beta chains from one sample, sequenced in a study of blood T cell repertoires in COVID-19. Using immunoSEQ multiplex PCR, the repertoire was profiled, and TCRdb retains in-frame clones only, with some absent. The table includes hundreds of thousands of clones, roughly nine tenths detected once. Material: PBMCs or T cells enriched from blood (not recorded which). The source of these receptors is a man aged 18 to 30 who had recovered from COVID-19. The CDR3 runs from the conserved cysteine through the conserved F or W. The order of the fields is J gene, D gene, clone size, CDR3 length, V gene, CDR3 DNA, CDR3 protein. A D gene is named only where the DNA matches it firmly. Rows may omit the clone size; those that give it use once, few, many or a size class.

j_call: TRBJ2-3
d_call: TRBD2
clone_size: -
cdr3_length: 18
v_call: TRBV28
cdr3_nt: TGTGCCAGCAGTACGAGCGGGAGGGCCACCGTTTGGACAGATACGCAGTATTTT
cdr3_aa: CASSTSGRATVWTDTQYF

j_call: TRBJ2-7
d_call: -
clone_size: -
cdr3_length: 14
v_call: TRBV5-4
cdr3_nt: TGTGCCAGCAGCTTGGTAGAGGGGAGGCACGAGCAGTACTTC
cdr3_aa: CASSLVEGRHEQYF

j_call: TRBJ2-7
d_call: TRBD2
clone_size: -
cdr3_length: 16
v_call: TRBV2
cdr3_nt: TGTGCCAGCAGTGAATCCCCTAGCGGGAGTACCTACGAGCAGTACTTC
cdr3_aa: CASSESPSGSTYEQYF

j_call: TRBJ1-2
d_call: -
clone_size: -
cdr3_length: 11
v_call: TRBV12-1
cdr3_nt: TGTGCCAGCAGCTTCGCCCCCCCGGTAACCTTC
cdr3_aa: CASSFAPPVTF

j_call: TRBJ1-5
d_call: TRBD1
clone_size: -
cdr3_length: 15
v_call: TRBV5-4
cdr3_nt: TGTGCCAGCAGTACTCAGGGGGATGCCAATCAGCCCCAGCATTTT
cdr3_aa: CASSTQGDANQPQHF

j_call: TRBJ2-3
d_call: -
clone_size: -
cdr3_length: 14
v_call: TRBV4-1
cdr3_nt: TGCGCCAGCAGCCAAGGACAGAGAACAGATACGCAGTATTTT
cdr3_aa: CASSQGQRTDTQYF

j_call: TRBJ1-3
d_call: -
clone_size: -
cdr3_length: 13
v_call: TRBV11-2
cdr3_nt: TGTGCCAGCCCGGGGGGCTCTGGAAACACCATATATTTT
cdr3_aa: CASPGGSGNTIYF

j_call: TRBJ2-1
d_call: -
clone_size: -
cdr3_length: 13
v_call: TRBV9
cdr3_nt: TGTGCCAGCAGCGTAGGGGGGCACAATGAGCAGTTCTTC
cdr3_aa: CASSVGGHNEQFF

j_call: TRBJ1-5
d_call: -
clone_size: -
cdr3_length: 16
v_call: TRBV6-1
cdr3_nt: TGTGCCAGCAGTGAAAGTGGAGGACGGCTCGGCTGGCCCCAGCATTTT
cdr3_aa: CASSESGGRLGWPQHF

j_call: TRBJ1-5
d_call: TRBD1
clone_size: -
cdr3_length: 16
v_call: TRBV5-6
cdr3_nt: TGTGCCAGCCACGTTAGCAGGGGGCAAATCCATCAGCCCCAGCATTTT
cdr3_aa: CASHVSRGQIHQPQHF

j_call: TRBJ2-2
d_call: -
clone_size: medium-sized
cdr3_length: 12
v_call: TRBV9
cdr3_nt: TGTGCCAGCAGCGTAGTTAACGGGGAGCTGTTTTTT
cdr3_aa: CASSVVNGELFF

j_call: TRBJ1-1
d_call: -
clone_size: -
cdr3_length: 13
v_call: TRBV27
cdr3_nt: TGTGCCAGCAGTTTGGGGGGAGGGACTGAAGCTTTCTTT
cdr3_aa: CASSLGGGTEAFF

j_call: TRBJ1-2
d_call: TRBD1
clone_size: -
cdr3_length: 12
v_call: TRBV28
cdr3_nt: TGTGCCAGCAGTCCTCAACCACAGGGGCCCCTCTTC
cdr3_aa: CASSPQPQGPLF

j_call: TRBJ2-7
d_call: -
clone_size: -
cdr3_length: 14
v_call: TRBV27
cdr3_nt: TGTGCCAGCAGTTCCAGAACAGGGCGTTACGAGCAGTACTTC
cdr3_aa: CASSSRTGRYEQYF

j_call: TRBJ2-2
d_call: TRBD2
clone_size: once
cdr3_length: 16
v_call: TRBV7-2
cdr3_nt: TGTGCCAGCAGCTCAACCTTTAGCGGGGGAACCGGGGAGCTGTTTTTT
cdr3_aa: CASSSTFSGGTGELFF

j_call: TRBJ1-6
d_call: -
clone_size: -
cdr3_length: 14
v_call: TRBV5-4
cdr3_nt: TGTGCCAGCAGCTTGGATCCACAGGGATTCGACCTCCACTTT
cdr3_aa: CASSLDPQGFDLHF

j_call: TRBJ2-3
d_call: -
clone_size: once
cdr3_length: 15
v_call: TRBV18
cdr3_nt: TGTGCCAGCTCACCACCGGCAGGGGTGACAGATACGCAGTATTTT
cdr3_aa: CASSPPAGVTDTQYF

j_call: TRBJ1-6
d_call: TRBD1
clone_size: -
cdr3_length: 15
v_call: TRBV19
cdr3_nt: TGTGCCAGTAGTCCCTTGACAGGGGGCAATTCACCCCTCCACTTT
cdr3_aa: CASSPLTGGNSPLHF

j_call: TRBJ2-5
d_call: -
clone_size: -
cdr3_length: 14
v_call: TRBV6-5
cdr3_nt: TGTGCCAGCTCAAGACAGAAGGATTTGGAGACCCAGTACTTC
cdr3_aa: CASSRQKDLETQYF

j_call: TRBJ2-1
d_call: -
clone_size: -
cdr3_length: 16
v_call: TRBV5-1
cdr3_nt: TGCGCCAGCAGCTTAGGCCACGCGGCTACTTACAATGAGCAGTTCTTC
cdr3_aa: CASSLGHAATYNEQFF

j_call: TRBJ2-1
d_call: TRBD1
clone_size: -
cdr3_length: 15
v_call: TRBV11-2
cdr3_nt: TGTGCCAGCGTCCTGACTGGGACAGGGGTAGGAGAGCAGTTCTTC
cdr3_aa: CASVLTGTGVGEQFF

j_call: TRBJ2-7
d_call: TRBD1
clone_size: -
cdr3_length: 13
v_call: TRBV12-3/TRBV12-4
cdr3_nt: TGTGCCAGCAGGACAGGGGGCATCTACGAGCAGTACTTC
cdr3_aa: CASRTGGIYEQYF

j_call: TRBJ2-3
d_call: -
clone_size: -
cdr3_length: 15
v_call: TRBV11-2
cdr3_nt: TGTGCCAGCAGCCCCCACGGTCCCGGCACAGATACGCAGTATTTT
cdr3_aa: CASSPHGPGTDTQYF

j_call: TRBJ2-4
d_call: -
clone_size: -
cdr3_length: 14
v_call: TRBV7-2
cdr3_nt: TGTGCCAGCAGCTTAGGTAGCGATAAGGGCATTCAGTACTTC
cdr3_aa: CASSLGSDKGIQYF

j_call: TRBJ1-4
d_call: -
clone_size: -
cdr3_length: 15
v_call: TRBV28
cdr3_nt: TGTGCCAGCAGTGACGGGGGTGCAACTAATGAAAAACTGTTTTTT
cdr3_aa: CASSDGGATNEKLFF

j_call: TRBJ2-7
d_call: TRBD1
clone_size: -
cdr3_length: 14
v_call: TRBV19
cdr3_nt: TGTGCCAGTAGTGATGGACAGGGGCTGGGCGAGCAGTACTTC
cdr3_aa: CASSDGQGLGEQYF

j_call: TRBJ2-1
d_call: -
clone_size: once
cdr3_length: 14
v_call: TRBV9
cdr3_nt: TGTGCCAGCAGCGTAAAAACAGGGAACAATGAGCAGTTCTTC
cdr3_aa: CASSVKTGNNEQFF

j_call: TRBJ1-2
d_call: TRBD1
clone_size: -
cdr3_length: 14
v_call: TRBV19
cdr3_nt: TGTGCCAGTAGCCCTGGAGGGGGCAACTATGGCTACACCTTC
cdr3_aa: CASSPGGGNYGYTF